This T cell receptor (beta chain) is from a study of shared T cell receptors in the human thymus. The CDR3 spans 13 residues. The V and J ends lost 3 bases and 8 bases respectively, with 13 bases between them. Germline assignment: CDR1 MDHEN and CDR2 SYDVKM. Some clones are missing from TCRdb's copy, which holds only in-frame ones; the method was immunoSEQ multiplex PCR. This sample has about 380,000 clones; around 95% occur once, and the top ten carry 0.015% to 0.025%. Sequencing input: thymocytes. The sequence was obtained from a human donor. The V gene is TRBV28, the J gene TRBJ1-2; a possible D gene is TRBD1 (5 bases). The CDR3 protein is CASSFKGTEGYTF. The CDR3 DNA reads TGTGCCAGCAGTTTCAAGGGGACGGAAGGCTACACCTTC.